These T cell receptor beta chains were read from a single sample in a study of shared clonotypes between healthy human individuals. Libraries were prepared by immunoSEQ multiplex PCR; TCRdb keeps only in-frame clonotypes and omits some of them. The sample includes fewer than 3 million clones, 85% to 95% of them seen just once. Sequencing was carried out using naive CD4+ T cells from PBMCs. These receptors came from a man younger than 35 in good health. Some clones in this sample may be carry-over from other donors' samples. Each CDR3 is given with its conserved first and last residue. The D gene is left open where the match is weak. The size entry is marked missing in some rows and otherwise reads once, few, many or a size class.

v_call,d_call,j_call,clone_size,cdr3_nt,cdr3_aa
TRBV4-1,TRBD1,TRBJ2-7,NA,TGCGCCAGCAGCCAAAGCTTGTCACCCGGGACAGGTTACTCCTACGAGCAGTACTTC,CASSQSLSPGTGYSYEQYF
TRBV4-1,NA,TRBJ1-4,NA,TGCGCCAGCAGCCCAGGGACTGCGAATGAAAAACTGTTTTTT,CASSPGTANEKLFF
TRBV9,NA,TRBJ1-2,once,TGTGCCAGCAACGAGGATTCGAGGGACTATGGCTACACCTTC,CASNEDSRDYGYTF
TRBV7-2,NA,TRBJ2-1,NA,TGTGCCAGCAGCTTAGACCAAAGTACCTACAATGAGCAGTTCTTC,CASSLDQSTYNEQFF
TRBV28,TRBD1,TRBJ1-6,NA,TGTGCCAGCAGTACAGAGGGGGCGGGCAATTCACCCCTCCACTTT,CASSTEGAGNSPLHF
TRBV5-4,NA,TRBJ2-3,few,TGTGCCAGCACCTCGGGTGGACAGCACGATACGCAGTATTTT,CASTSGGQHDTQYF
TRBV11-3,NA,TRBJ2-3,NA,TGTGCCAGCAGCTTGGGATTTAATTTAGCGGCAGATACGCAGTATTTT,CASSLGFNLAADTQYF
TRBV5-1,NA,TRBJ1-2,NA,TGCGCCAGCAGCCTCGACAGCCCATATGGCTACACCTTC,CASSLDSPYGYTF
TRBV6-1,NA,TRBJ2-5,NA,TGTGCCAGCAGTCCCGGGACCAGAGGGACCCAGTACTTC,CASSPGTRGTQYF
TRBV29-1,NA,TRBJ2-3,NA,TGCAGCGCTCTAGGGGACACAGATACGCAGTATTTT,CSALGDTDTQYF
TRBV7-8,NA,TRBJ2-1,NA,TGTGCCAGCAGCTTGCCTAGACAATACAATGAGCAGTTCTTC,CASSLPRQYNEQFF
TRBV11-3,NA,TRBJ2-5,NA,TGTGCCAGCAGCTTAGACCCGGCGGGAGAGACCCAGTACTTC,CASSLDPAGETQYF
TRBV6-1,TRBD2,TRBJ2-1,NA,TGTGCCAGCAGTGGGGCGGCGGGAGCGAGCTACAATGAGCAGTTCTTC,CASSGAAGASYNEQFF
TRBV27,NA,TRBJ2-5,NA,TGTGCCAGCAGTTTAGGCCCTACGGGGGAGACCCAGTACTTC,CASSLGPTGETQYF
TRBV27,NA,TRBJ1-5,NA,TGTGCCAGCAGTTTTTCAACAGGCAACCTGGGCAATCAGCCCCAGCATTTT,CASSFSTGNLGNQPQHF
TRBV5-1,NA,TRBJ2-3,NA,TGCGCCAGCAGCGAGCTGGCGCAAAGCACAGATACGCAGTATTTT,CASSELAQSTDTQYF
TRBV11-3,NA,TRBJ1-1,NA,TGTGCCAGCAGCCAGACACGGAACACTGAAGCTTTCTTT,CASSQTRNTEAFF
TRBV6-1,NA,TRBJ2-5,NA,TGTGCCAGCAGTGCAACTCAGACCCGGGCCCAGTACTTC,CASSATQTRAQYF
TRBV28,NA,TRBJ2-7,NA,TGTGCCAGCAGTCCCCCGGCTCTCGCCTACGAGCAGTACTTC,CASSPPALAYEQYF
TRBV5-1,NA,TRBJ2-3,NA,TGCGCCAGCAGCTTTCGGGGGTCCCGTAGCACAGATACGCAGTATTTT,CASSFRGSRSTDTQYF
TRBV11-3,TRBD1,TRBJ2-7,NA,TGTGCCAGCAGCAACCGAGCCGACAGGGGGTATTACGAGCAGTACTTC,CASSNRADRGYYEQYF
TRBV9,TRBD1,TRBJ2-3,once,TGTGCCAGCACCCGGACAGGCGGAAGCGATACGCAGTATTTT,CASTRTGGSDTQYF
TRBV14,NA,TRBJ2-7,NA,TGTGCCAGCAGCCAGAGCAGTTGGTACAGGGTCTCCTACGAGCAGTACTTC,CASSQSSWYRVSYEQYF
TRBV4-1,NA,TRBJ1-6,NA,TGCGCCAGCAGCCAAGCTAATGAATGGCGGCCACCCCTCCACTTT,CASSQANEWRPPLHF
TRBV28,NA,TRBJ1-2,NA,TGTGCCATTACAAACAGGACCCGGGGCTACACCTTC,CAITNRTRGYTF
TRBV9,TRBD1,TRBJ2-5,NA,TGTGCCAGCAGCCCGGGAACAGGGGTAGTCGAGACCCAGTACTTC,CASSPGTGVVETQYF
TRBV7-6,NA,TRBJ2-7,NA,TGTGCCAGCAGCTTAGCGCAGGGTTACTACGAGCAGTACTTC,CASSLAQGYYEQYF
TRBV18,NA,TRBJ2-7,once,TGTGCCAGCTCACCGCGTTGGCAGGGGTCCTACGAGCAGTACTTC,CASSPRWQGSYEQYF
TRBV18,TRBD1,TRBJ1-5,NA,TGTGCCAGCTCATCTGGCAGGGGGCCCAATCAGCCCCAGCATTTT,CASSSGRGPNQPQHF
TRBV7-9,NA,TRBJ1-1,NA,TGTGCCAGCAGCCGCATAGCCGGGAACACTGAAGCTTTCTTT,CASSRIAGNTEAFF
TRBV10-2,NA,TRBJ1-5,NA,TGCGCCAGTTCGAATTTAAGGGATAATCAGCCCCAGCATTTT,CASSNLRDNQPQHF
TRBV14,NA,TRBJ2-5,NA,TGTGCCAGCAGCCAAGATTGGGCTGGGAGTCAGGGGGAGACCCAGTACTTC,CASSQDWAGSQGETQYF
TRBV7-2,NA,TRBJ1-2,NA,TGTGCCAGCAGCCGTTCGATATCGGGGGATGGCTACACCTTC,CASSRSISGDGYTF
TRBV7-2,NA,TRBJ2-1,NA,TGTGCCAGCAGCTTAGGGGGTGGGCGGGGATTCAATGAGCAGTTCTTC,CASSLGGGRGFNEQFF
TRBV15,NA,TRBJ1-1,NA,TGTGCCACCAGCCCTCGGGACGGAAACACTGAAGCTTTCTTT,CATSPRDGNTEAFF
TRBV7-2,TRBD1,TRBJ2-5,NA,TGTGCCAGCAGAGCCCCCAGGGACAGGAGGTCCGATAACCAAGAGACCCAGTACTTC,CASRAPRDRRSDNQETQYF
TRBV10-2,NA,TRBJ2-3,once,TGCGCCAGCAGTGGGCCTGGAACAGATACGCAGTATTTT,CASSGPGTDTQYF
TRBV9,NA,TRBJ2-3,once,TGTGCCAGCGCGGCTAGTCTTTCAGATACGCAGTATTTT,CASAASLSDTQYF
TRBV11-3,TRBD2,TRBJ2-3,NA,TGTGCCAGCAGCTTGGTAGCGGGAGGCGCAGATACGCAGTATTTT,CASSLVAGGADTQYF
TRBV7-9,NA,TRBJ2-7,NA,TGTGCCAGCAGCGCACTATGGAATGGCTACGAGCAGTACTTC,CASSALWNGYEQYF
TRBV18,NA,TRBJ1-5,NA,TGTGCCAGCTCATCAGGGCTGAATCAGCCCCAGCATTTT,CASSSGLNQPQHF
TRBV5-4,TRBD2,TRBJ2-1,NA,TGTGCCAGCAGCTCGGGACTAGCGGGCTCCTACAATGAGCAGTTCTTC,CASSSGLAGSYNEQFF
TRBV7-9,NA,TRBJ1-3,once,TGTGCCAGCAGCTTAGACTGGACCTCTGGAAACACCATATATTTT,CASSLDWTSGNTIYF
TRBV5-4,NA,TRBJ2-7,NA,TGTGCCAGCAGTGCGAGGGGGGCAGAGAAGTTCTCCTACGAGCAGTACTTC,CASSARGAEKFSYEQYF
TRBV7-8,TRBD1,TRBJ1-1,NA,TGTGCCAGCAGAAACAGGGGGCGCACAGAGATGAACACTGAAGCTTTCTTT,CASRNRGRTEMNTEAFF
TRBV6-6,NA,TRBJ1-1,NA,TGTGCCAGCAGTTATTACCGGACCCCGAACACTGAAGCTTTCTTT,CASSYYRTPNTEAFF
TRBV6-1,NA,TRBJ1-2,NA,TGTGCCAGCAGTTCCAGGGGAGGCTATGGCTACACCTTC,CASSSRGGYGYTF
TRBV19,NA,TRBJ1-2,NA,TGTGCCAGTAGTATAGACAGTACTGCATATGGCTACACCTTC,CASSIDSTAYGYTF
TRBV28,TRBD1,TRBJ2-5,NA,TGTGCCAGCACCCTATGGGGGACAGGGAAAGAGACCCAGTACTTC,CASTLWGTGKETQYF
TRBV2,NA,TRBJ1-4,NA,TGTGCCAGCAGTGAATCGGCTGGACGGGAAAAACTGTTTTTT,CASSESAGREKLFF
TRBV5-6,TRBD2,TRBJ2-1,once,TGTGCCAGCATTTTAGCGGGAGGCCGGCAGTTCTTC,CASILAGGRQFF
TRBV14,TRBD1,TRBJ2-7,once,TGTGCCAGCAGTCAACAGGGGTTCTACGAGCAGTACTTC,CASSQQGFYEQYF
TRBV28,TRBD1,TRBJ2-5,NA,TGTGCCAGCAGAAGACCAGGGGGCGGTGAGACCCAGTACTTC,CASRRPGGGETQYF
TRBV4-1,NA,TRBJ1-4,few,TGCGCCAGCAGCCAAGGCGAACAGGGCCGAGAAAAACTGTTTTTT,CASSQGEQGREKLFF